The clone carrying this TCR beta chain came up once. Its antigen is currently unknown. The data are from a study of Tregs in tolerant kidney transplant recipients. Looked up from germline, CDR1 is LNHDA and CDR2 is SQIVND (reference sequence). The V segment lost 6 bases and the J segment 2 bases; nucleotides outside the gene matches: 5. The CDR3 is 15 residues long. Study conclusions and caveats: The most relevant donor-specific Treg TCRbeta repertoire apparently came from expansion with activated donor B cells. Findings come from small patient numbers and require larger validation. Biological reproducibility was not directly addressed, but technical replication error appeared minimal.

Unstimulated regulatory T cells (CD4+CD25+CD127-), CD4+CD25- non-regulatory cells, CD4 and CD8 cells were FACS-sorted from thawed PBMCs. Profiled with immunoSEQ multiplex PCR; TCRdb holds only in-frame clones, not every one. This sample carries about 240,000 clones, around 82% of them seen once, and the ten largest clones take 0.64%. What was sequenced was CD4+ T cells from blood. The clonotype was recovered from a human donor in good health. V usage is TRBV19 and J usage is TRBJ2-1; TRBD2 matches at 9 bases. This chain's CDR3 is CASSLAGITYNEQFF. CDR3 coding DNA: TGTGCCAGTAGCCTAGCGGGGATCACCTACAATGAGCAGTTCTTC.